This TCR beta chain is drawn from a study of vaccination effects on CD4 cells after COVID-19. Study-wide background: Post-vaccine sample collection fell at a median of 72 days after the second dose.

V dropped 3 bases and J dropped 0 bases, with 5 bases sitting between them. The length of the CDR3 is 14 residues. CDR1 and CDR2 (germline): MNHNS, SASEGT. The assay was immunoSEQ multiplex PCR, and TCRdb's table has in-frame clones only and misses some. The data show under 80,000 clones, around three quarters seen once. As regards this clone: Its specificity is unknown.

Study findings and constraints: Researchers reported few convalescent patients and no early post-infection timepoints in the study. There was only 1 of 255 vaccine-induced clones in healthy vaccinees that cross-reacted with common cold coronaviruses.

After expansion with viral peptide pools in the ViraFEST assay, antigen-specific CD4+ T cells were sequenced. The culture ran for approximately 9 days before CD4+ T cells were isolated. Each participant was given two doses of one vaccine (BNT162b2 or mRNA-1273). IL-2 medium took the place of half the medium on both days 3 and 7. The rearrangement uses TRBV6-1 and TRBJ2-2; D unclear. The sequenced sample was CD4+ T cells from PBMCs cultured with HCoV-OC43 spike peptides, obtained after COVID-19 vaccination. Subset specified: HCoV-OC43 spike overlapping peptide pool stimulation. The source of this sequence is a human donor who received a COVID-19 vaccine. CDR3 coding DNA: TGTGCCAGCAGTGACAGGCCGAACACCGGGGAGCTGTTTTTT. Amino acids: CASSDRPNTGELFF.